What follows are 4 T cell receptor beta chains derived from one specimen sequenced in a study of beta chain features in type 1 diabetes. Every bit of the isolated RNA underwent reverse transcription, so sequencing read expressed TCRB transcripts. The protocol was immunoSEQ multiplex PCR, while the TCRdb copy is restricted to in-frame clones and leaves out a portion. The profile shows 150,000 or so clones, roughly 10% of them singletons. Sequences were obtained from central memory CD4+ T cells from blood. These receptors came from a woman in her thirties or forties in good health.

About this clone: The same CDR3 can be traced to other DNA sequences in this sample. V usage is TRBV6-1 and J usage is TRBJ2-1, with 9 bases matching TRBD1. Germline assignment: CDR1 MNHNS and CDR2 SASEGT. Trimming cost V 6 bases and J 7 bases; bases outside gene matches: 7. This CDR3 region has 14 residues. The DNA for the CDR3 is TGTGCCAGCAGCGCCGGGACAGGGATTAATGAGCAGTTCTTC. Translated: CASSAGTGINEQFF.

The J gene is TRBJ2-2, the V gene TRBV9; D is possibly TRBD2 (6 bases). Trimming removed 3 bases from V and 5 bases from J, with 14 bases in between. The CDR3 length is 15 residues. CDR1 and CDR2 (germline): SGDLS, YYNGEE. The CDR3 nucleotides read TGTGCCAGCAGCGGGGGGGTTATGGAGACCGGGGAGCTGTTTTTT. It specifies CASSGGVMETGELFF.

The sample holds many counts of this clone. The V gene is TRBV29-1, the J gene TRBJ2-5; D uncertain. The germline CDR1 and CDR2 sequences are SQVTM and ANQGSEA. Trimming cost V 4 bases and J 1 base, with 13 bases left between them. This CDR3 region has 14 residues. CDR3 sequence (DNA): TGCAGCGTTGGAGGCGGCGGAACCCAAGAGACCCAGTACTTC. Its protein is CSVGGGGTQETQYF.

V usage is TRBV20-1 and J usage is TRBJ1-2, with D possibly TRBD1 on 5 matching bases. Germline assignment: CDR1 DFQATT and CDR2 SNEGSKA (reference sequence). Trimming removed 7 bases at V and 9 bases at J, with 9 bases between. This CDR3 is built from 9 residues. The CDR3 sequence is CSVQGSYTF. DNA of the CDR3: TGCAGTGTTCAGGGTAGCTACACCTTC.